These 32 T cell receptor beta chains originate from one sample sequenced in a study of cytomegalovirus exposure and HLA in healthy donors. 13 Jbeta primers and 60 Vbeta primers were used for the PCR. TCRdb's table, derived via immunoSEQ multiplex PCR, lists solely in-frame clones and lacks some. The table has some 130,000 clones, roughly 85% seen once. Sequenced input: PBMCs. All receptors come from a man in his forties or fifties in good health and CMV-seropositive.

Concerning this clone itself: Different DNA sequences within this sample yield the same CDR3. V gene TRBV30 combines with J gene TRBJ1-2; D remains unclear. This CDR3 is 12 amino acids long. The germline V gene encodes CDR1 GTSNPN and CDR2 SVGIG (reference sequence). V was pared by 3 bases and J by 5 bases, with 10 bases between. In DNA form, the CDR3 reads TGTGCCTGGAGCGGACCGGGGTATGGCTACACCTTC. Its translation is CAWSGPGYGYTF.

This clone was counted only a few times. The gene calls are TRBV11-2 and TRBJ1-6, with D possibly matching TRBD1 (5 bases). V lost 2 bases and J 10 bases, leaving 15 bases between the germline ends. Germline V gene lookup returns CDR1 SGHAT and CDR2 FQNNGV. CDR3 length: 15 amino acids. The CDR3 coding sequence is TGTGCCAGCAGCTTACAGGGCGGTGTAGAGTCACCCCTCCACTTT. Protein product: CASSLQGGVESPLHF. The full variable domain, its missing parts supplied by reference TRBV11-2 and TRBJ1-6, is EAGVAQSPRYKIIEKRQSVAFWCNPISGHATLYWYQQILGQGPKLLIQFQNNGVVDDSQLPKDRFSAERLKGVDSTLKIQPAKLEDSAVYLCASSLQGGVESPLHFGNGTRLTVT.

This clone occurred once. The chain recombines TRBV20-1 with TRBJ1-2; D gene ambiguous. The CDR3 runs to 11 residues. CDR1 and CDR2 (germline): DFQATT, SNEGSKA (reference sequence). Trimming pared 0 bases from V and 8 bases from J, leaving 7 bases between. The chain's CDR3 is CSARDRVGYTF. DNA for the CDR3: TGCAGTGCTAGAGATCGTGTGGGCTACACCTTC.

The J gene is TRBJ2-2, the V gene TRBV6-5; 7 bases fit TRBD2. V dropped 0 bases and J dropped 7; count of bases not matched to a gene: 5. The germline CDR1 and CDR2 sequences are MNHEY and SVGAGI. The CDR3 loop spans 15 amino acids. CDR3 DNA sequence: TGTGCCAGCAGTTACTCTGCGGGAGAGGGCGGGGAGCTGTTTTTT. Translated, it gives CASSYSAGEGGELFF.

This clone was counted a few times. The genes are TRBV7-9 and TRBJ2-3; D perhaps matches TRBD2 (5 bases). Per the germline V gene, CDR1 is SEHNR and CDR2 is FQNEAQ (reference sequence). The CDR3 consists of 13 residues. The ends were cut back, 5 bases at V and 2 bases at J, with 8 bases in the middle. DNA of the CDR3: TGTGCCAGCAGCCCGGGAATCACAGATACGCAGTATTTT. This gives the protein CASSPGITDTQYF.

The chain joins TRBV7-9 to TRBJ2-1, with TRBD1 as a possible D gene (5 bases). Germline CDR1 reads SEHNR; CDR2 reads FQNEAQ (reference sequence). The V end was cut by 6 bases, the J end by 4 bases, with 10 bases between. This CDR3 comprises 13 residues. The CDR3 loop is CASRSTAYNEQFF. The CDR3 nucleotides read TGTGCCAGCAGATCGACAGCTTACAATGAGCAGTTCTTC.

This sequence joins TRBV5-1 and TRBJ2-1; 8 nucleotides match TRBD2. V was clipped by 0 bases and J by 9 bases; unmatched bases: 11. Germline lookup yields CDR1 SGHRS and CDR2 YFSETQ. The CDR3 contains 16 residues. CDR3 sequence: CASSLAGTRGPGEQFF. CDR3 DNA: TGCGCCAGCAGCTTGGCGGGGACTAGAGGACCGGGTGAGCAGTTCTTC.

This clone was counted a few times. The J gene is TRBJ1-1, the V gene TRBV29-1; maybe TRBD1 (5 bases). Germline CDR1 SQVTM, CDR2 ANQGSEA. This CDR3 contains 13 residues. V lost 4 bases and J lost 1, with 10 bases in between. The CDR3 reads CSVASGGNTEAFF. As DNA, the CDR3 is TGCAGCGTTGCGTCGGGGGGGAACACTGAAGCTTTCTTT. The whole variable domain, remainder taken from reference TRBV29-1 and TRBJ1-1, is SAVISQKPSRDICQRGTSLTIQCQVDSQVTMMFWYRQQPGQSLTLIATANQGSEATYESGFVIDKFPISRPNLTFSTLTVSNMSPEDSSIYLCSVASGGNTEAFFGQGTRLTVV.

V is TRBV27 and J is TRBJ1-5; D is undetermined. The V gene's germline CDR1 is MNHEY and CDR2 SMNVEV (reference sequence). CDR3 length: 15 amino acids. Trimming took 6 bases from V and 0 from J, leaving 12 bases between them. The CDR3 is CASSADIHSNQPQHF. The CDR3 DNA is TGTGCCAGCAGCGCCGACATTCATAGCAATCAGCCCCAGCATTTT.

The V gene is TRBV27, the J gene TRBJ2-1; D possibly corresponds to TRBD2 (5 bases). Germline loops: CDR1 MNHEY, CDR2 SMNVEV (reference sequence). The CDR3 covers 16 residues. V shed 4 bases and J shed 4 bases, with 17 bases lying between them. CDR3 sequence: CASSSPPGSTYNEQFF. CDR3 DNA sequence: TGTGCCAGCAGTTCACCCCCGGGATCCACATACAATGAGCAGTTCTTC.

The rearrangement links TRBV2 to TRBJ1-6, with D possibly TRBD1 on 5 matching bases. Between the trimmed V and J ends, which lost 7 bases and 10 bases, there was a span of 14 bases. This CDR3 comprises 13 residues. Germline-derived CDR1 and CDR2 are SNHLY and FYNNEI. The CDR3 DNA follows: TGTGCCAGCATACGGGACTACGGATCACCCCTCCACTTT. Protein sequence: CASIRDYGSPLHF.

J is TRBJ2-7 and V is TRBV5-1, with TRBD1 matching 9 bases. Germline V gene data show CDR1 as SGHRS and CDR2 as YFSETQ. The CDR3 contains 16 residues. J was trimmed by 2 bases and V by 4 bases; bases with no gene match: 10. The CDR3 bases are TGCGCCAGCAGCCCGCTTGAGGGACAGGGTGCCTACGAGCAGTACTTC. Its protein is CASSPLEGQGAYEQYF.

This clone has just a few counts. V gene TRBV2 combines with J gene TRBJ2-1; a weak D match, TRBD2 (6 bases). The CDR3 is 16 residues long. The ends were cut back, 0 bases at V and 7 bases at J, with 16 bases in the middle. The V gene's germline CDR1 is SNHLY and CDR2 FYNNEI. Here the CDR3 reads CASSEASAGWRNEQFF. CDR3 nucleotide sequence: TGTGCCAGCAGTGAAGCTTCGGCGGGATGGCGTAATGAGCAGTTCTTC.

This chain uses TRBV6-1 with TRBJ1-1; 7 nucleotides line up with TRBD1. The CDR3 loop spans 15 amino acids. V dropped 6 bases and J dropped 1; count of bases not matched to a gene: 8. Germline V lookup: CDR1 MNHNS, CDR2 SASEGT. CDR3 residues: CASSALDRANTEAFF. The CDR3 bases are TGTGCCAGCAGCGCCCTTGACAGGGCGAACACTGAAGCTTTCTTT.

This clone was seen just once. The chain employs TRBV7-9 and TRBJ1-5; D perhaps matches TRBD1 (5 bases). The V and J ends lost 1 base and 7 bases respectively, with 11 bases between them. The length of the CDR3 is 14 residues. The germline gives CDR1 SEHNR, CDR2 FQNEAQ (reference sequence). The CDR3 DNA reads TGTGCCAGCAGCTTAGGACAGCCCGGACAGCCCCAGCATTTT. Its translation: CASSLGQPGQPQHF.

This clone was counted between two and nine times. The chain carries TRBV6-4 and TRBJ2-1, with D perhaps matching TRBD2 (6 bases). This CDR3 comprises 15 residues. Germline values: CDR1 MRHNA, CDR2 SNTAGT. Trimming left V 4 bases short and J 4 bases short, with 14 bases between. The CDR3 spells CASSATGEGYNEQFF. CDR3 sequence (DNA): TGTGCCAGCAGTGCAACGGGAGAAGGGTACAATGAGCAGTTCTTC.

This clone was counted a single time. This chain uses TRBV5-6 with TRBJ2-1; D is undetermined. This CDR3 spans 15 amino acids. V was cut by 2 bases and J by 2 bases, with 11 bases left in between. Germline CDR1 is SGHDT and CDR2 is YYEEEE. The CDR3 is CASSFGVATYNEQFF. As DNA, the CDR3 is TGTGCCAGCAGCTTTGGAGTAGCAACCTACAATGAGCAGTTCTTC.

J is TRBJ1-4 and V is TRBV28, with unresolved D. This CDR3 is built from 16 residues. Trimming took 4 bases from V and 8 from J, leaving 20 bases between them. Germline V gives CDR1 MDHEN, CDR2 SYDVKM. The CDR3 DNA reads TGTGCCAGCAGTTCGGTCCTGGGCATACCGTTCGAAAAACTGTTTTTT. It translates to CASSSVLGIPFEKLFF.

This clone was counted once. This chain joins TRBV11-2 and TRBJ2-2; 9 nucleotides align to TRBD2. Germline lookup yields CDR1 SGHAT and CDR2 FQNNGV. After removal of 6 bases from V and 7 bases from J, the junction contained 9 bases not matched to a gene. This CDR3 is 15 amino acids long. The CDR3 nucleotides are TGTGCCAGCAGTTCGACTAGCGGAGGGTTCGGGGAGCTGTTTTTT. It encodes CASSSTSGGFGELFF.

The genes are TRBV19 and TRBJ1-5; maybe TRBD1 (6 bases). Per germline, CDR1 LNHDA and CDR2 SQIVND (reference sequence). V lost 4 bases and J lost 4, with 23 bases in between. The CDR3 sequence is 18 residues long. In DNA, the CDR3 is TGTGCCAGTAGTACATCGCCCCACCAGACAGGTTCGAATCAGCCCCAGCATTTT. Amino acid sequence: CASSTSPHQTGSNQPQHF.

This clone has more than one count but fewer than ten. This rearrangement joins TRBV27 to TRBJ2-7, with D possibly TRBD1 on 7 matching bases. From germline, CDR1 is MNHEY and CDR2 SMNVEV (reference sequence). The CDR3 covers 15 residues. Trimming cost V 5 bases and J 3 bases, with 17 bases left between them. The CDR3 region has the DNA TGTGCCAGCAGTAGGGAGGACAGGCCTTTCTACGAGCAGTACTTC. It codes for CASSREDRPFYEQYF.

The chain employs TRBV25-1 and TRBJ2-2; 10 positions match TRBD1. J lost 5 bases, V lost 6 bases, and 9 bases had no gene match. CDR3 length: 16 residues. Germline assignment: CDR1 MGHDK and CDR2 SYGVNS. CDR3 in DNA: TGTGCCAGCAGCCTTAGACAGGGGGCGGATACCGGGGAGCTGTTTTTT. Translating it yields CASSLRQGADTGELFF.

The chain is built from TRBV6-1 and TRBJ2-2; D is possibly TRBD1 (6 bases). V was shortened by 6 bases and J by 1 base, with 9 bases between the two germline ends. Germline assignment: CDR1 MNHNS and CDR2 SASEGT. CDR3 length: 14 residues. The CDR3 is CASRSQGNTGELFF. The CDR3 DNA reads TGTGCCAGCAGATCACAGGGGAACACCGGGGAGCTGTTTTTT.

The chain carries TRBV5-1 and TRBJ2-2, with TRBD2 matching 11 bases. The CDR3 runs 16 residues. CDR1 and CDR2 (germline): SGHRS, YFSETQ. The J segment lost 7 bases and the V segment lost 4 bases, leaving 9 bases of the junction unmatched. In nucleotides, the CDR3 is TGCGCCAGCAGCACGACTAGCGGGACCGGAGGCGGGGAGCTGTTTTTT. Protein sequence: CASSTTSGTGGGELFF.

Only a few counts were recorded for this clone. For the CDR3, the DNA is TGTGCCAGCAGCCGCCTACAGGGGGTTGTCACTGAAGCTTTCTTT. It encodes CASSRLQGVVTEAFF. The rearrangement links TRBV7-9 to TRBJ1-1; TRBD1 agrees at 8 bases. Trimming at V came to 5 bases and at J to 4 bases, leaving 9 bases not matched to a gene. Germline V gene data show CDR1 as SEHNR and CDR2 as FQNEAQ (reference sequence). The CDR3 covers 15 residues.

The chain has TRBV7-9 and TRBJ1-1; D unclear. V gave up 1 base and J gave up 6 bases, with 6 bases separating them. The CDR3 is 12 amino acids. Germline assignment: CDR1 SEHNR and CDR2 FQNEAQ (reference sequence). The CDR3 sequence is CASSLGQAEAFF. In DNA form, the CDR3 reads TGTGCCAGCAGCTTAGGGCAGGCTGAAGCTTTCTTT.

The CDR3 loop is CASSLQGDGYTF. CDR3 bases: TGTGCCAGCAGTTTACAGGGGGATGGCTACACCTTC. The chain has TRBV27 and TRBJ1-2; 7 nucleotides align to TRBD1. CDR3 length equals 12 residues. V lost 2 bases and J lost 6; bases outside the gene matches: 0. Germline CDR1 is MNHEY and CDR2 is SMNVEV (reference sequence).

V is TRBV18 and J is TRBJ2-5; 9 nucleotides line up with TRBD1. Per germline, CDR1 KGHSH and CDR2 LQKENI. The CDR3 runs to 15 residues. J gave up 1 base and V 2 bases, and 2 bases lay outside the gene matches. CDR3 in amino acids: CASSPRDRVQETQYF. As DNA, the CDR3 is TGTGCCAGCTCACCAAGGGACAGGGTCCAAGAGACCCAGTACTTC.

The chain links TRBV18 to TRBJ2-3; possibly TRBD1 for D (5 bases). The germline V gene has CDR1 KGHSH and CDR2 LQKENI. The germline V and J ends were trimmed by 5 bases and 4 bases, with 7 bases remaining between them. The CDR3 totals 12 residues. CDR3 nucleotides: TGTGCCAGCTCAACGACAGCAGATACGCAGTATTTT. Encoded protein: CASSTTADTQYF.

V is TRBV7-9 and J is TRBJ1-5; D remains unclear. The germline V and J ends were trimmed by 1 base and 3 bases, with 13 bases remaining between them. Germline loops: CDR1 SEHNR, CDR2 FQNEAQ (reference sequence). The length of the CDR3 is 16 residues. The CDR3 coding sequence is TGTGCCAGCAGCTTAGTGGGCGTGACGGCCAATCAGCCCCAGCATTTT. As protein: CASSLVGVTANQPQHF.

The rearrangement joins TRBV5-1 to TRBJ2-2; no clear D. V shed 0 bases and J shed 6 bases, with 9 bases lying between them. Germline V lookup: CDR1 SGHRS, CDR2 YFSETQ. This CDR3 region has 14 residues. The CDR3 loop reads CASSLAPVPGELFF. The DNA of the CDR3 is TGCGCCAGCAGCTTGGCCCCAGTACCCGGGGAGCTGTTTTTT.

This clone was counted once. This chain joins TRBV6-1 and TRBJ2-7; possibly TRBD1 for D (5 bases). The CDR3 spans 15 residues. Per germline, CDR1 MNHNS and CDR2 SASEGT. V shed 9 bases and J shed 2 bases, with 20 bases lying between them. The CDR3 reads CASTIQPDTTYEQYF. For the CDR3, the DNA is TGTGCCAGTACAATACAACCGGACACCACCTACGAGCAGTACTTC.